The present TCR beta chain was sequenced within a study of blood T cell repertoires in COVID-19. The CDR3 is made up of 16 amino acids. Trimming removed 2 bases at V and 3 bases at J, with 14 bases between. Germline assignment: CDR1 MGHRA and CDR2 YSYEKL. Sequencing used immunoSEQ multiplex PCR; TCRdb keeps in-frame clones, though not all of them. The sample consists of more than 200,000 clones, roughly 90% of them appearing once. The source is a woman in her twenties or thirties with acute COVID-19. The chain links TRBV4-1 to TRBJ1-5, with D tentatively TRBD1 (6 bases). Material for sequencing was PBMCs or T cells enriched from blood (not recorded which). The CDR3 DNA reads TGCGCCAGCAGCCAACAACAGGACAGTTCCAATCAGCCCCAGCATTTT. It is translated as CASSQQQDSSNQPQHF.